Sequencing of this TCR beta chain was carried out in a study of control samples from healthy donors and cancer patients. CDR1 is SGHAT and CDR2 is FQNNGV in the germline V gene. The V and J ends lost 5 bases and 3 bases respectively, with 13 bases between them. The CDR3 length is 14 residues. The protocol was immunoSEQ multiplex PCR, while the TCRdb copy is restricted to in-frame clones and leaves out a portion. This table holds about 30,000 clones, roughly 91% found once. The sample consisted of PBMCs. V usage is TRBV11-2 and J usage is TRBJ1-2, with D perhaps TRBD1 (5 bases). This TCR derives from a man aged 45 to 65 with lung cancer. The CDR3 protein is CASSRPDNYYGYTF. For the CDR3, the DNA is TGTGCCAGCAGCCGCCCGGACAACTACTATGGCTACACCTTC.